The source of this T cell receptor beta chain is a study of blood T cells in healthy people across ages. General study points: The CMV status of each donor remained undetermined, and this could have confounded shifts in expanded clonotypes.

Every donor provided around 9.3 milliliters of peripheral blood. Next came a second PCR, run for roughly 7 to 12 cycles, which used a sample-barcoded 5' primer along with a J-beta primer mix. Every cDNA molecule carried a tag from a template-switch adaptor bearing 12 random nucleotides. TCRdb analysed the 5' RACE reads with MiXCR anew, one entry per CDR3 protein. The sample holds nearly 800,000 distinct CDR3 sequences; around 50% are singletons and the top ten take under 30%. The sample holds a few counts of this clonotype. Its antigen is still unknown. The CDR3 runs to 12 residues. CDR1 and CDR2 (germline): MNHNY, SVGAGI (reference sequence). V lost 2 bases and J 7 bases, leaving 9 bases between the germline ends.

The chain recombines TRBV6-6 with TRBJ2-7; no reliable D call. This receptor was obtained from a man in his forties in good health. The sequencing input was blood. The CDR3 is CASSYPAPEQYF. The DNA for the CDR3 is TGTGCCAGCAGTTACCCGGCCCCTGAGCAGTACTTC.